Each of the 16 T cell receptor beta chains below was sequenced from the same sample in a study of T cell repertoires in cytomegalovirus infection. TCRdb processed the reads anew with MiXCR; each CDR3 protein has one entry. The data hold over 100,000 distinct CDR3 sequences, with about 30% observed a single time. These receptors have no known antigen. Sequenced material: CD8+ T cells from cultured PBMCs, taken from culture after CMV antigen stimulation. These TCRs come from a human donor in good health (CMV status not recorded). Some clones in this sample may be carry-over from other donors' samples.

The chain carries TRBV27 and TRBJ1-2; 7 nucleotides match TRBD1. The CDR3 runs 13 residues. Germline CDR1 and CDR2: MNHEY and SMNVEV (reference sequence). V was clipped by 6 bases and J by 4 bases; unmatched bases: 5. The CDR3 DNA reads as TGTGCCAGCAGACGACAGGGAATCTATGGCTACACCTTC. Translated: CASRRQGIYGYTF.

The chain has TRBV5-4 and TRBJ2-7; D ambiguous. Germline V gene data show CDR1 as SGHNT and CDR2 as YYREEE (reference sequence). Trimming stripped 3 bases from V and 2 bases from J, with 9 bases between. This CDR3 comprises 13 residues. In DNA form, the CDR3 reads TGTGCCAGCAGCTCCGGGCCTCCCTACGAGCAGTACTTC. The encoded protein is CASSSGPPYEQYF.

Comments on this clonotype: A junction end diverges from the germline sequence, so it may reflect a read error. V is TRBV12-3 or TRBV12-4 and J is TRBJ1-5, with a possible D match to TRBD1 (6 bases). CDR3 size: 14 residues. The CDR3 region has the DNA TGTGTCAGCAGTCCGAGCAGGGGCCGTCAGCCCCAGCATTTT. Protein product: CVSSPSRGRQPQHF.

The genes are TRBV7-9 and TRBJ2-2; D might be TRBD2 (5 bases). V was trimmed by 3 bases and J by 3 bases, leaving 5 bases between them. This CDR3 comprises 13 residues. The V gene's germline CDR1 is SEHNR and CDR2 FQNEAQ (reference sequence). CDR3 bases: TGTGCCAGCAGCTTCGGGGACACCGGGGAGCTGTTTTTT. Amino acids: CASSFGDTGELFF.

This rearrangement joins TRBV7-6 to TRBJ1-3; D is undetermined. Germline CDR1 is SGHVS and CDR2 is FNYEAQ. Trimming stripped 1 base from V and 0 bases from J, with 10 bases between. The CDR3 extends over 16 amino acids. In DNA, the CDR3 is TGTGCCAGCAGCTTAGACGACGGGAGCTCTGGAAACACCATATATTTT. Its protein is CASSLDDGSSGNTIYF.

V usage is TRBV5-1 and J usage is TRBJ2-1; 8 bases line up with TRBD2. V was pared by 0 bases and J by 9 bases, with 11 bases of the junction left unmatched. The CDR3 is 16 residues long. CDR1 is SGHRS and CDR2 is YFSETQ in the germline V gene. CDR3 region: CASSLAWDGGAGEQFF. The CDR3 DNA is TGCGCCAGCAGCTTGGCCTGGGACGGGGGGGCGGGTGAGCAGTTCTTC. The full variable domain, rest sourced from reference TRBV5-1 and TRBJ2-1, is KAGVTQTPRYLIKTRGQQVTLSCSPISGHRSVSWYQQTPGQGLQFLFEYFSETQRNKGNFPGRFSGRQFSNSRSEMNVSTLELGDSALYLCASSLAWDGGAGEQFFGPGTRLTVL.

V and J are TRBV11-2 and TRBJ2-3; the D is unclear. CDR3 size: 13 residues. Germline V CDR1 and CDR2: SGHAT, FQNNGV. The V and J ends lost 6 bases and 0 bases respectively, with 7 bases between them. This chain's CDR3 is CASSRRSTDTQYF. The CDR3 DNA is TGTGCCAGCAGTCGTAGGAGCACAGATACGCAGTATTTT.

The CDR3 nucleotides are TGTGCCAGTAGTATAGATCTGGGAATCGAAGAGACCCAGTACTTC. Its translation is CASSIDLGIEETQYF. This chain uses TRBV19 with TRBJ2-5; D unclear. The CDR3 is 15 residues long. V was shortened by 0 bases and J by 3 bases, with 11 bases between the two germline ends. In germline, CDR1 is LNHDA, CDR2 SQIVND (reference sequence).

A remark on this clonotype: A much more abundant neighbour one base away suggests this may be a read error. The chain combines TRBV7-6 with TRBJ1-1, with a possible D match to TRBD1 (6 bases). The CDR3 spans 12 residues. CDR1 SGHVS and CDR2 FNYEAQ come from the germline V gene. V dropped 1 base and J dropped 8 bases, with 8 bases sitting between them. The CDR3: CASSLGTEEAFF. CDR3 nucleotide sequence: TGTGCCAGCAGCTTAGGGACAGAGGAAGCTTTCTTT.

This clonotype was counted at least ten times. The V and J genes are TRBV7-6 and TRBJ1-1; no clear D gene. This CDR3 contains 15 residues. Germline CDR1 and CDR2: SGHVS and FNYEAQ. With 6 bases removed from V and 2 bases from J, the gap between germline ends came to 16 bases. The CDR3: CASRNRPTDNTEAFF. CDR3 in DNA: TGTGCCAGCAGAAATCGCCCCACGGACAACACTGAAGCTTTCTTT.

This clonotype was seen a single time. The J gene is TRBJ2-3, the V gene TRBV20-1; D gene uncertain. Between the trimmed V and J ends, which lost 0 bases and 2 bases, there was a span of 9 bases. The CDR3 spans 14 residues. Germline V gene sequence: CDR1 DFQATT, CDR2 SNEGSKA (reference sequence). The CDR3 coding sequence is TGCAGTGCTAGAGAGATTGGTCCCACAGATACGCAGTATTTT. Translated: CSAREIGPTDTQYF.

The chain carries TRBV7-6 and TRBJ1-2; possible D gene TRBD1, 5 bases. The germline V gene has CDR1 SGHVS and CDR2 FNYEAQ. The CDR3 extends over 15 amino acids. Trimming removed 0 bases at V and 6 bases at J, with 14 bases between. The CDR3 loop is CASSLAYGAGNGYTF. CDR3 coding DNA: TGTGCCAGCAGCTTAGCGTACGGGGCAGGGAATGGCTACACCTTC.

This clonotype is hyperexpanded. The chain uses TRBV6-1 and TRBJ2-1; D may be TRBD1 (5 bases). The CDR3 spans 15 residues. In germline, CDR1 is MNHNS, CDR2 SASEGT. V gave up 5 bases and J gave up 0 bases, with 11 bases separating them. The CDR3 region is CASSTSRGSYNEQFF. The CDR3 coding sequence is TGTGCCAGCAGTACCTCTAGGGGCTCCTACAATGAGCAGTTCTTC.

This clonotype has just a few counts. The chain uses TRBV28 and TRBJ2-7, with D perhaps TRBD1 or TRBD2 (7 bases each). The V gene lost 4 bases and the J gene lost 6 bases, with 16 bases spanning the gap. This CDR3 is 14 amino acids long. CDR1 is MDHEN, CDR2 SYDVKM, per germline. DNA of the CDR3: TGTGCCAGCAGTTGGGAGGGGGCGGGCGGCGAGCAGTACTTC. This translates into CASSWEGAGGEQYF.

This sequence joins TRBV12-3 or TRBV12-4 and TRBJ2-1, with D perhaps matching TRBD1 (5 bases). V gave up 10 bases and J gave up 0 bases, with 10 bases separating them. The CDR3 totals 13 residues. The CDR3 DNA reads TGTGCCATCTCAGGGTTCTCCTACAATGAGCAGTTCTTC. Translated: CAISGFSYNEQFF.

This chain uses TRBV9 with TRBJ1-5; 7 bases match TRBD1. V shed 4 bases, J shed 4 bases, and the junction held 5 bases outside the gene matches. Germline assignment: CDR1 SGDLS and CDR2 YYNGEE. This CDR3 contains 14 residues. The CDR3 DNA follows: TGTGCCAGCAGCCCGGGACAGATTAATCAGCCCCAGCATTTT. It specifies CASSPGQINQPQHF.